Below, 32 T cell receptor beta chains from the same sample are listed, as sequenced in a study of CD8+ T cells in alopecia areata. Extraction and reverse transcription of RNA yielded cDNA as the sequencing template. This table comes from immunoSEQ multiplex PCR, and its TCRdb copy is limited to in-frame clones, with some not included. The sample has roughly 150,000 clones, 45% to 60% seen once. The source was CD8+ T cells sorted from blood, collected at week 0. The receptors were sampled from a human donor with alopecia areata.

The chain is built from TRBV9 and TRBJ2-3; D is uncertain. Trimming cost V 0 bases and J 9 bases, with 5 bases left between them. Germline V gene sequence: CDR1 SGDLS, CDR2 YYNGEE. The CDR3 is 11 amino acids. The CDR3 spells CASSVDKTQYF. Written as DNA, the CDR3 is TGTGCCAGCAGCGTAGACAAGACGCAGTATTTT. The entire variable domain, with the rest obtained from reference TRBV9 and TRBJ2-3, is as follows: DSGVTQTPKHLITATGQRVTLRCSPRSGDLSVYWYQQSLDQGLQFLIQYYNGEERAKGNILERFSAQQFPDLHSELNLSSLELGDSALYFCASSVDKTQYFGPGTRLTVL.

This chain links TRBV14 with TRBJ2-7, with a possible D match to TRBD2 (6 bases). The V gene's germline CDR1 is SGHDN and CDR2 FVKESK. This CDR3 region has 13 residues. Trimming took off 8 bases at V and 6 bases at J, with 17 bases between the two ends. The CDR3 spells CASRRDSTGEQYF. DNA of the CDR3: TGTGCCAGCCGCCGGGACTCAACTGGCGAGCAGTACTTC.

On this clone: This specimen includes other DNA sequences encoding the same CDR3. The chain is built from TRBV7-3 and TRBJ2-6; 7 bases match TRBD1. This CDR3 comprises 15 residues. V was clipped by 3 bases and J by 4 bases; unmatched bases: 3. CDR1 is SGHTA, CDR2 FQGTGA, per germline. In DNA, the CDR3 is TGTGCCAGCAGCTTGACAGGGAGCGGGGCCAACGTCCTGACTTTC. It encodes CASSLTGSGANVLTF.

The chain carries TRBV2 and TRBJ2-2, with D unclear. This CDR3 contains 12 residues. CDR1 and CDR2 from the germline V gene are SNHLY and FYNNEI. The V gene lost 9 bases and the J gene lost 4 bases, with 9 bases spanning the gap. The CDR3 reads CAREASTGELFF. CDR3 nucleotides: TGTGCCAGAGAAGCGAGCACCGGGGAGCTGTTTTTT.

The chain is built from TRBV7-2 and TRBJ2-7, with D unresolved. With 2 bases removed from V and 3 bases from J, the gap between germline ends came to 8 bases. From germline, CDR1 is SGHTA and CDR2 FQGNSA. This CDR3 spans 13 amino acids. In DNA form, the CDR3 reads TGTGCCAGCAGCTTAACGGTGGTCTACGAGCAGTACTTC. This sequence encodes CASSLTVVYEQYF.

This clone showed up just once. The V and J genes are TRBV30 and TRBJ2-7, with D unclear. Per the germline V gene, CDR1 is GTSNPN and CDR2 is SVGIG (reference sequence). The CDR3 has 14 residues. V lost 4 bases to trimming and J lost 5 bases, with 18 bases between them. CDR3 region: CAWTTGSAQDEQYF. CDR3 coding DNA: TGTGCCTGGACGACCGGGTCCGCGCAGGACGAGCAGTACTTC.

The rearrangement joins TRBV11-2 to TRBJ2-3, with 15 positions matching TRBD2. After removal of 6 bases from V and 6 bases from J, the junction contained 7 bases not matched to a gene. Germline V CDR1 and CDR2: SGHAT, FQNNGV. The CDR3 has 16 residues. Written as DNA, the CDR3 is TGTGCCAGCAGAAGGACTAGCGGGGGGGCATCGGATACGCAGTATTTT. It translates to CASRRTSGGASDTQYF.

The rearrangement links TRBV11-3 to TRBJ2-5; D is uncertain. The germline V gene encodes CDR1 SGHNT and CDR2 YENEEA. The CDR3 runs to 12 residues. With 2 bases removed from V and 4 bases from J, the gap between germline ends came to 5 bases. The CDR3: CASSLPLETQYF. The CDR3 nucleotides read TGTGCCAGCAGCTTACCATTAGAGACCCAGTACTTC.

This clone was counted a few times. The chain has TRBV6-1 and TRBJ2-1, with a weak D call TRBD1 (6 bases). Trimming took off 3 bases at V and 4 bases at J, with 13 bases between the two ends. Germline CDR1 MNHNS, CDR2 SASEGT. The CDR3 totals 15 residues. The DNA for the CDR3 is TGTGCCAGCAGTGAGGATCCAGGGGTTTACAATGAGCAGTTCTTC. Translated: CASSEDPGVYNEQFF.

This clone was detected a few times. The chain joins TRBV29-1 to TRBJ1-1; D gene uncertain. This CDR3 spans 13 amino acids. V was trimmed by 2 bases and J by 5 bases, leaving 12 bases between them. Germline V CDR1 and CDR2: SQVTM, ANQGSEA. The CDR3: CSVETSSGTEAFF. CDR3 nucleotide sequence: TGCAGCGTTGAAACATCATCAGGAACTGAAGCTTTCTTT.

The chain combines TRBV6-5 with TRBJ1-1; no clear D gene. Germline V gene lookup returns CDR1 MNHEY and CDR2 SVGAGI. The ends were cut back, 0 bases at V and 1 base at J, with 9 bases in the middle. This CDR3 spans 15 amino acids. CDR3 amino acids: CASSYSYGGNTEAFF. CDR3 coding DNA: TGTGCCAGCAGTTACTCGTACGGCGGGAACACTGAAGCTTTCTTT.

The chain combines TRBV13 with TRBJ2-5; TRBD1 or TRBD2 may be the D gene (6 bases each). Germline V gene sequence: CDR1 PRHDT, CDR2 FYEKMQ (reference sequence). The length of the CDR3 is 14 residues. Trimming removed 5 bases from V and 1 base from J, with 11 bases in between. CDR3: CASSPRGPQETQYF. The CDR3 nucleotides are TGTGCCAGCAGCCCCCGGGGGCCCCAAGAGACCCAGTACTTC. The full variable domain, with the rest looked up from reference TRBV13 and TRBJ2-5, is AAGVIQSPRHLIKEKRETATLKCYPIPRHDTVYWYQQGPGQDPQFLISFYEKMQSDKGSIPDRFSAQQFSDYHSELNMSSLELGDSALYFCASSPRGPQETQYFGPGTRLLVL.

This chain uses TRBV12-5 with TRBJ2-3; D gene ambiguous. Germline assignment: CDR1 LGHNT and CDR2 FRNRAP. V lost 1 base, J lost 0 bases, and 5 bases lay in between. This CDR3 is 14 amino acids long. CDR3: CASGLGLSTDTQYF. CDR3 coding DNA: TGTGCTAGTGGTTTGGGACTTAGCACAGATACGCAGTATTTT.

The V and J genes are TRBV15 and TRBJ1-5; TRBD1 aligns across 8 bases. The germline V gene has CDR1 LNHNV and CDR2 YYDKDF (reference sequence). J was trimmed by 1 base and V by 6 bases; bases with no gene match: 5. The CDR3 spans 15 residues. Here the CDR3 reads CATRHGQGSNQPQHF. In DNA form, the CDR3 reads TGTGCCACCAGGCATGGACAGGGAAGCAATCAGCCCCAGCATTTT.

This clone was counted only a few times. The V call is TRBV7-6, the J call TRBJ2-7, with 14 positions matching TRBD2. The CDR3 runs to 15 residues. After removal of 4 bases from V and 3 bases from J, the junction contained 2 bases not matched to a gene. The germline CDR1 and CDR2 sequences are SGHVS and FNYEAQ. CDR3 residues: CASSSGLAGGYEQYF. The CDR3 DNA sequence: TGTGCCAGCAGCTCCGGACTAGCGGGGGGCTACGAGCAGTACTTC.

The J gene is TRBJ2-3, the V gene TRBV11-2, with 10 bases aligning to TRBD2. From germline, CDR1 is SGHAT and CDR2 FQNNGV. The CDR3 loop spans 15 amino acids. With V trimmed by 0 bases and J by 5 bases, 2 bases remained unmatched. The CDR3, as DNA: TGTGCCAGCAGCTTAGAACTAGCGGGGAGAGATACGCAGTATTTT. This translates into CASSLELAGRDTQYF.

The genes are TRBV7-9 and TRBJ1-5, with D unclear. The CDR3 is 12 amino acids. Germline V CDR1 and CDR2: SEHNR, FQNEAQ (reference sequence). V dropped 5 bases and J dropped 6 bases, with 8 bases sitting between them. The CDR3 protein is CASSLGPQPQHF. CDR3 coding DNA: TGTGCCAGCAGCCTCGGGCCTCAGCCCCAGCATTTT.

Turning to this clone: Other DNA sequences in the sample encode the same CDR3. The V call is TRBV5-1, the J call TRBJ2-7; D unclear. The CDR3 length is 13 residues. Germline lookup yields CDR1 SGHRS and CDR2 YFSETQ. V was shortened by 0 bases and J by 1 base, with 5 bases between the two germline ends. CDR3 coding DNA: TGCGCCAGCAGCTTGGCGGGTTCCTACGAGCAGTACTTC. Its translation is CASSLAGSYEQYF.

This clone was seen once. This rearrangement joins TRBV11-1 to TRBJ2-3, with a possible D match to TRBD2 (5 bases). This CDR3 is 14 amino acids long. V lost 5 bases and J 0 bases, leaving 9 bases between the germline ends. The germline gives CDR1 SGHAT, CDR2 FQDESV (reference sequence). The CDR3 loop is CASSLGVSTDTQYF. CDR3 coding DNA: TGTGCCAGCAGCCTCGGGGTCAGCACAGATACGCAGTATTTT.

The rearrangement links TRBV29-1 to TRBJ2-1, with 8 bases matching TRBD2. CDR3 length: 15 amino acids. CDR1 is SQVTM and CDR2 is ANQGSEA in the germline V gene. Germline trimming cut 7 bases from V and 4 bases from J; bases unmatched to any gene: 12. CDR3 in amino acids: CSGEAGRGEYNEQFF. CDR3 coding DNA: TGCAGCGGTGAGGCGGGGCGGGGGGAGTACAATGAGCAGTTCTTC.

This chain links TRBV29-1 with TRBJ1-1; D may be TRBD1 (5 bases). The germline V gene encodes CDR1 SQVTM and CDR2 ANQGSEA. The CDR3 has 14 residues. V was cut by 4 bases and J by 1 base, with 13 bases left in between. CDR3 nucleotide sequence: TGCAGCGTTGCTTTAAGGGGCAAGAACACTGAAGCTTTCTTT. It codes for CSVALRGKNTEAFF. Using reference TRBV29-1 and TRBJ1-1 for the parts outside the CDR3, the full variable domain is SAVISQKPSRDICQRGTSLTIQCQVDSQVTMMFWYRQQPGQSLTLIATANQGSEATYESGFVIDKFPISRPNLTFSTLTVSNMSPEDSSIYLCSVALRGKNTEAFFGQGTRLTVV.

This chain links TRBV2 with TRBJ2-3; D not resolved. CDR3 length equals 14 residues. The V gene lost 2 bases and the J gene lost 4 bases, with 10 bases spanning the gap. Per the germline V gene, CDR1 is SNHLY and CDR2 is FYNNEI. The CDR3 coding sequence is TGTGCCAGCAGTGAATTCCGAGATGCAGATACGCAGTATTTT. Its protein product is CASSEFRDADTQYF.

The chain carries TRBV2 and TRBJ2-1; a possible D gene is TRBD2 (6 bases). This CDR3 spans 13 amino acids. Trimming left V 7 bases short and J 2 bases short, with 9 bases between. Germline-derived CDR1 and CDR2 are SNHLY and FYNNEI. CDR3 residues: CASMGGPYNEQFF. DNA of the CDR3: TGTGCCAGCATGGGGGGACCCTACAATGAGCAGTTCTTC.

With regard to this clone: Other DNA sequences from this sample encode an identical CDR3 as well. The gene calls are TRBV29-1 and TRBJ1-2, with D possibly TRBD1 on 5 matching bases. Trimming took off 6 bases at V and 0 bases at J, with 11 bases between the two ends. The CDR3 has 13 residues. Germline V gene sequence: CDR1 SQVTM, CDR2 ANQGSEA. The CDR3 sequence: CSVADSTNYGYTF. CDR3 DNA: TGCAGCGTCGCCGACAGTACTAACTATGGCTACACCTTC.

The chain employs TRBV4-2 and TRBJ2-3, with D uncertain. V lost 0 bases and J lost 6, with 16 bases in between. CDR1 LGHNA and CDR2 YNFKEQ come from the germline V gene. The CDR3 sequence is 16 residues long. DNA of the CDR3: TGTGCCAGCAGCCAAGAGGTTGAACAATGGGATGATACGCAGTATTTT. Its translation: CASSQEVEQWDDTQYF.

V and J are TRBV13 and TRBJ1-1; D gene ambiguous. The CDR3 is 14 residues long. Germline CDR1 and CDR2: PRHDT and FYEKMQ (reference sequence). V lost 2 bases and J 1 base, leaving 8 bases between the germline ends. In nucleotides, the CDR3 is TGTGCCAGCAGCTTATCGAGGAGGAACACTGAAGCTTTCTTT. It codes for CASSLSRRNTEAFF.

In DNA form, the CDR3 reads TGTGCCAGCAGTGGAGGAGGAGGGTCGAGTGCTGGCTACACCTTC. Residues: CASSGGGGSSAGYTF. The V and J genes are TRBV25-1 and TRBJ1-2; D gene unclear. CDR3 size: 15 residues. Trimming shortened V by 4 bases and J by 7 bases, and 19 bases separated the two germline ends. The germline V gene has CDR1 MGHDK and CDR2 SYGVNS.

V gene TRBV29-1 combines with J gene TRBJ2-2; D unresolved. The CDR3 covers 12 residues. Germline V gives CDR1 SQVTM, CDR2 ANQGSEA. V lost 4 bases and J 3 bases, leaving 6 bases between the germline ends. The CDR3 sequence is CSVVEDTGELFF. The CDR3, as DNA: TGCAGCGTTGTAGAGGACACCGGGGAGCTGTTTTTT.

V usage is TRBV30 and J usage is TRBJ2-2, with D possibly being TRBD1 (5 bases). V lost 1 base and J 7 bases, leaving 10 bases between the germline ends. The CDR3 is 13 residues long. Germline CDR1 reads GTSNPN; CDR2 reads SVGIG (reference sequence). The CDR3 DNA reads TGTGCCTGGAGTGAAGGGGCCGGCGGGGAGCTGTTTTTT. This codes for CAWSEGAGGELFF.

This rearrangement joins TRBV15 to TRBJ2-4; no definite D call. The CDR3 covers 12 residues. In germline, CDR1 is LNHNV, CDR2 YYDKDF (reference sequence). V lost 8 bases to trimming and J lost 4 bases, with 9 bases between them. Here the CDR3 DNA reads TGTGCCACCGCGCATGAGAAAAACATTCAGTACTTC. Its translation is CATAHEKNIQYF.

This clone was counted between two and nine times. The rearrangement links TRBV4-1 to TRBJ2-1; no clear D gene. Trimming removed 3 bases at V and 6 bases at J, with 9 bases between. Germline CDR1 is MGHRA and CDR2 is YSYEKL. The CDR3 runs 13 residues. CDR3 sequence: CASSHSLTNEQFF. DNA of the CDR3: TGCGCCAGCAGCCATAGCCTTACCAATGAGCAGTTCTTC.

The chain combines TRBV27 with TRBJ2-7; D gene ambiguous. The CDR3 contains 14 residues. V gave up 2 bases and J gave up 3 bases, with 11 bases separating them. CDR1 and CDR2 (germline): MNHEY, SMNVEV (reference sequence). The CDR3 loop reads CASSLSPMYYEQYF. In DNA form, the CDR3 reads TGTGCCAGCAGTTTAAGCCCCATGTACTACGAGCAGTACTTC.